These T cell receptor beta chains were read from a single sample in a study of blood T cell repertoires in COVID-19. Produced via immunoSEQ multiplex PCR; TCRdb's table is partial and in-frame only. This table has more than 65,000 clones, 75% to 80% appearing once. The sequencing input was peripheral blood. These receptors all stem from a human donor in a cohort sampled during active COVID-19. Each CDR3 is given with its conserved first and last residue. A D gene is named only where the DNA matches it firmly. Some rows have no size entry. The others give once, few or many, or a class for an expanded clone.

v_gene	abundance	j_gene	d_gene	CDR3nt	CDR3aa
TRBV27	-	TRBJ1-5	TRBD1	TGTGCCAGCACTAAGACAGGGGGCGGCTCTCAGCCCCAGCATTTT	CASTKTGGGSQPQHF
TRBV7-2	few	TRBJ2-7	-	TGTGCCAGCAGGGACAGCACCTACGAGCAGTACTTC	CASRDSTYEQYF
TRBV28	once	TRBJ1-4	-	TGTGCCAGCAGTACAGGGAATGAAAAACTGTTTTTT	CASSTGNEKLFF
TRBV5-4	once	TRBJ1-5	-	TGTGCCAGCAGTTCGGACAGTGGTCAGCCCCAGCATTTT	CASSSDSGQPQHF
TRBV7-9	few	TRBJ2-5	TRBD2	TGTGCCAGCAGCTTAGCGCCTCTAGCGGGGGCCTCCACTTCGGGGACCCAGTACTTC	CASSLAPLAGASTSGTQYF
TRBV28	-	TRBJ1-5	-	TGTGCCAACTCCAATGGCAGGAAACCCCAGCATTTT	CANSNGRKPQHF
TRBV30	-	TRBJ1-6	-	TGTGCCTGGAGAGACATTGGGGCTCCGGATTCACCCCTCCACTTT	CAWRDIGAPDSPLHF
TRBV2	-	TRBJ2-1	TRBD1	TGTGCCAGCAGCCCTTCGCGGACAGGGCGCTACAATGAGCAGTTCTTC	CASSPSRTGRYNEQFF
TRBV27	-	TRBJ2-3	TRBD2	TGTGCCAGCAGTTCCATCGAGCTGGCGGGAGGAAGCACAGATACGCAGTATTTT	CASSSIELAGGSTDTQYF
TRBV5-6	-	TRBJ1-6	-	TGTGCCAGCAACACCCGAGGCCTTTGGAGTTCACCCCTCCACTTT	CASNTRGLWSSPLHF
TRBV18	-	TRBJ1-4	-	TGTGCCAGCTCACCAAATTCGCCGGTCGCAACTAATGAAAAACTGTTTTTT	CASSPNSPVATNEKLFF
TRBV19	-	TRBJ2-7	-	TGTGCCAGTAGTATAGAGGCGGGCCCCTACGAGCAGTACTTC	CASSIEAGPYEQYF
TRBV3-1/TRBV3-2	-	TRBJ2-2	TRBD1	TGTGCCAGCAGCCAAGCCGACAGGGATGGTGTGGAGCTGTTTTTT	CASSQADRDGVELFF
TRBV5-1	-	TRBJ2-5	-	TGCGCCAGCAGCTTGGAACTAGCTAGGGAGACCCAGTACTTC	CASSLELARETQYF
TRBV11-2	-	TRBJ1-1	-	TGTGCCAGCAGCTTAGTGGAGGGATTAACTGAAGCTTTCTTT	CASSLVEGLTEAFF
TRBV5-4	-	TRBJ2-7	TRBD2	TGTGCCAGCAGCCTGCATCCGGGACTAGCGGGAGGGCTGACGGCTTACGAGCAGTACTTC	CASSLHPGLAGGLTAYEQYF
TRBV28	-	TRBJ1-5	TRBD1	TGTGCCAGCAGCTCTCCGGGACAGGGGGCCCCCGGGAGCAATCAGCCCCAGCATTTT	CASSSPGQGAPGSNQPQHF
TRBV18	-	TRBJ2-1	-	TGTGCCAGCTCAGCCCAGGGGAGCCTCAATGAGCAGTTCTTC	CASSAQGSLNEQFF
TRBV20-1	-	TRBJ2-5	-	TGCAGTGCTAGAGATCGGGAGACCCAGTACTTC	CSARDRETQYF
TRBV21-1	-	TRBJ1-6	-	TGTGCCAGCAGCAAAGGAAGGGCCGCGGACAGGGGTGACTCACCCCTCCACTTT	CASSKGRAADRGDSPLHF
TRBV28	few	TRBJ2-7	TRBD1	TGTGCCAGCGAGGGCCAGGGGGCATACGAGCAGTACTTC	CASEGQGAYEQYF
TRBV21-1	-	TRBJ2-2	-	TGTGCCAGCAGCAAACATGGAGGGGCGGAGAACACCGGGGAGCTGTTTTTT	CASSKHGGAENTGELFF
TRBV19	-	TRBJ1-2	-	TGTGCCAGTAGTATAGGGCTTCGGAGGGAGCACTATGGCTACACCTTC	CASSIGLRREHYGYTF
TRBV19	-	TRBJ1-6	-	TGTGCCAGTGGACACGAACCGGGCCGGAGGGAGCATTCACCCCTCCACTTT	CASGHEPGRREHSPLHF
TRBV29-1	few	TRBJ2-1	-	TGCAGCGTTGAAGTGGGCAGGAACTACAATGAGCAGTTCTTC	CSVEVGRNYNEQFF
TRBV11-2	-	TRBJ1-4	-	TGTGCCAGCAGCACCCAGAACGGGGAAAAACTGTTTTTT	CASSTQNGEKLFF
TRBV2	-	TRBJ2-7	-	TGTGCCAGCAGGGACACAGGACACTACGAGCAGTACTTC	CASRDTGHYEQYF
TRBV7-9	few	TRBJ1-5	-	TGTGCCAGCAGCTTAGTTTCCGGTCAGCCCCAGCATTTT	CASSLVSGQPQHF
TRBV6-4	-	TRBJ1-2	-	TGTGCCAGCAGTGACTTCCCGAACTATGGCTACACCTTC	CASSDFPNYGYTF
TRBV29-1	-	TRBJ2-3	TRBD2	TGCAGCGTTTATACTAGCGGGAAGGCAGATACGCAGTATTTT	CSVYTSGKADTQYF
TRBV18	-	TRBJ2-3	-	TGTGCCAGCTCACCATCAACAGGCATCAGCACAGATACGCAGTATTTT	CASSPSTGISTDTQYF
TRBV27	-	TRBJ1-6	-	TGTGCCAGCAGTCAAGGGGTGTCTGGGACACCCCTCCACTTT	CASSQGVSGTPLHF
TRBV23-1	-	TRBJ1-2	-	TGCGCCAGCAGTCAATCGCCAGGGAATGGCTACACCTTC	CASSQSPGNGYTF
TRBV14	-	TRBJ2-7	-	TGTGCCAGCAGCCAAGCGGTTGGACAGACCTACGAGCAGTACTTC	CASSQAVGQTYEQYF
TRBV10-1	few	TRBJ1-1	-	TGCGCCAGCAGTGACGCGGCTAACACTGAAGCTTTCTTT	CASSDAANTEAFF
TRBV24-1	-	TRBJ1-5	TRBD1	TGTGCCACCAGTGATGGGACAGGGCTACTCCGACATCAGCCCCAGCATTTT	CATSDGTGLLRHQPQHF
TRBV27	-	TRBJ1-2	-	TGTGCCAGCAGTTTATACCCTCGCCCCGACCCGGGGATAGAGGGCTACACCTTC	CASSLYPRPDPGIEGYTF
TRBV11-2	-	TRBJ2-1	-	TGTGCCAGCAGCTTAGGAGAGGGCGGGATGCGGTTCTTC	CASSLGEGGMRFF
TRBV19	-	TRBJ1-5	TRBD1	TGTGCCAGTAGTATAGCTGGACAGGGCAATCAGCCCCAGCATTTT	CASSIAGQGNQPQHF
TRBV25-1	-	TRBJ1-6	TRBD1	TGTGCCAGCAGGGGGACAGGCCACAATTCACCCCTCCACTTT	CASRGTGHNSPLHF
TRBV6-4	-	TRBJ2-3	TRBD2	TGTGCCAGCAGTGAGGCGGGAGAAGGAGATACGCAGTATTTT	CASSEAGEGDTQYF
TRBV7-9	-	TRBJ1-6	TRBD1	TGTGCCAGCAGCTTAAGACAGGGTCAAGATCTTCGATCACCCCTCCACTTT	CASSLRQGQDLRSPLHF
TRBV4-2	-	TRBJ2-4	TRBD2	TGTGCCAGCAGCTTACTAGCGGGAAAAGAGGCCAAAAACATTCAGTACTTC	CASSLLAGKEAKNIQYF
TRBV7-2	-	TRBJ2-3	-	TGTGCCAGCAGCTCATCACGGGGAATTCGCACAGATACGCAGTATTTT	CASSSSRGIRTDTQYF
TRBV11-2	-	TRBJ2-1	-	TGTGCCAGCAGCTTCGGGACTGAGGAGCAGTTCTTC	CASSFGTEEQFF
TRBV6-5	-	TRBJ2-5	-	TGTGCCAGCAGTACGGGGGAGACCCAGTACTTC	CASSTGETQYF
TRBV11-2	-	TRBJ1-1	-	TGTGCCAGCGCGAATAGATTGAACACTGAAGCTTTCTTT	CASANRLNTEAFF
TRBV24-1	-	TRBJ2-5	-	TGTGCCACCAGTCATCCCGAAGGAGTTCCAGAGACCCAGTACTTC	CATSHPEGVPETQYF
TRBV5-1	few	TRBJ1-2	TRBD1	TGCGCCAGCAGCTTGAACCCGGGACAGATATTCTTAAACTATGGCTACACCTTC	CASSLNPGQIFLNYGYTF
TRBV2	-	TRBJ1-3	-	TGTGCCAGCAGAGGGGCTTCTGGAAACACCATATATTTT	CASRGASGNTIYF
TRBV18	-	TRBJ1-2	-	TGTGCCAGCTCACCATTAGGGGTTGACTATGGCTACACCTTC	CASSPLGVDYGYTF
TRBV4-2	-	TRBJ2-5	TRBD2	TGTGCCAGCAGCCACCCCCGACTAGCGGGAAGAGAGACCCAGTACTTC	CASSHPRLAGRETQYF
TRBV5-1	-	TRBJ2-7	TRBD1	TGCGCCAGCAGCTTCACCCCGGGACAGGGCTACGAGCAGTACTTC	CASSFTPGQGYEQYF
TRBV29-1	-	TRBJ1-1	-	TGCAGCGTTGTGGGGACAAGCATGAACACTGAAGCTTTCTTT	CSVVGTSMNTEAFF